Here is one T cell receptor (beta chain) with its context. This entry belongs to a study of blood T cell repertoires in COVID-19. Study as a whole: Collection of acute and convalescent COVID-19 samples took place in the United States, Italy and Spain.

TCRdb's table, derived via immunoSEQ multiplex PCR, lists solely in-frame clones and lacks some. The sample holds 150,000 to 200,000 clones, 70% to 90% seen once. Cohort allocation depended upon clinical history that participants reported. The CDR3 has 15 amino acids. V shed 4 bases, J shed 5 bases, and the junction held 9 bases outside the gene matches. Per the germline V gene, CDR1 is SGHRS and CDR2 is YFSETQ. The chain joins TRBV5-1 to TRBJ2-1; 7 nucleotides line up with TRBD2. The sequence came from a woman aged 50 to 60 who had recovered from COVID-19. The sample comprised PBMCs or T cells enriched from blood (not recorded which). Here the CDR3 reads CASSLFGGGDNEQFF. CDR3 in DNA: TGCGCCAGCAGCCTCTTTGGCGGGGGAGACAATGAGCAGTTCTTC. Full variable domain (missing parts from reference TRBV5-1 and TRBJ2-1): KAGVTQTPRYLIKTRGQQVTLSCSPISGHRSVSWYQQTPGQGLQFLFEYFSETQRNKGNFPGRFSGRQFSNSRSEMNVSTLELGDSALYLCASSLFGGGDNEQFFGPGTRLTVL.